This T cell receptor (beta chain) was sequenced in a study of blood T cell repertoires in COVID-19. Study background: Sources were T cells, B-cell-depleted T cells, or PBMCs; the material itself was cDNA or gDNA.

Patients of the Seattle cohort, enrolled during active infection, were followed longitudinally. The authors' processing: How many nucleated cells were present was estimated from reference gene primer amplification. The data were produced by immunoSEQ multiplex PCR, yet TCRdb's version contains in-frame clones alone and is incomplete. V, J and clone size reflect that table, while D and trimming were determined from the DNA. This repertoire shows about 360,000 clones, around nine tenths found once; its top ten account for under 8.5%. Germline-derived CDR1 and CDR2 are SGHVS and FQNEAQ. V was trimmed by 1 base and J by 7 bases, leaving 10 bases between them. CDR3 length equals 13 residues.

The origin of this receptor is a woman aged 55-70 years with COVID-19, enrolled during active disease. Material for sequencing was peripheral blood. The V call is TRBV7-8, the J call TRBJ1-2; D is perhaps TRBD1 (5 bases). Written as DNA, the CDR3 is TGTGCCAGCAGCTTAGTCCGGGGGAGTGGCTACACCTTC. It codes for CASSLVRGSGYTF.